Below are 27 T cell receptor beta chains sequenced from a single sample in a study of blood T cells in healthy people across ages. Together with a sample-barcoded 5' primer, a J-beta primer mix was included in a second PCR lasting about 6 to 12 cycles. TCRdb redid the calling of the 5' RACE reads with MiXCR, one entry per CDR3 protein. Of just under 750,000 distinct CDR3 sequences in the sample, about 20% were seen once. Sequences were obtained from blood. These receptors all stem from a man aged 70 or older in good health.

This clonotype has more than one count but fewer than ten. The genes are TRBV20-1 and TRBJ2-5; 11 positions agree with TRBD2. The CDR3 consists of 13 residues. Germline CDR1 reads DFQATT; CDR2 reads SNEGSKA (reference sequence). After removal of 5 bases from V and 5 bases from J, the junction contained 4 bases not matched to a gene. Written as DNA, the CDR3 is TGCAGTGCTGTGACTAGCGGGGTTGAGACCCAGTACTTC. This sequence encodes CSAVTSGVETQYF.

This clonotype was observed a few times. V is TRBV5-5 and J is TRBJ2-7; no reliable D call. Germline V gives CDR1 SGHKS, CDR2 YYEKEE (reference sequence). Trimming cost V 0 bases and J 1 base, with 11 bases left between them. This CDR3 is built from 15 residues. The CDR3 nucleotides are TGTGCCAGCAGCTTGGGCGCAGGCCTGTCCTACGAGCAGTACGTC. Translated: CASSLGAGLSYEQYV.

This chain uses TRBV4-1 with TRBJ1-4; possibly TRBD1 for D (6 bases). The CDR3 runs to 14 residues. Trimming took 4 bases from V and 8 from J, leaving 14 bases between them. CDR1 and CDR2 from the germline V gene are MGHRA and YSYEKL. This CDR3 reads CASSPGGGTEKLFF. In DNA form, the CDR3 reads TGCGCCAGCAGCCCGGGCGGAGGGACAGAAAAACTGTTTTTT.

The chain couples TRBV5-1 to TRBJ2-1, with 7 bases fitting TRBD1. CDR1 and CDR2 from the germline V gene are SGHRS and YFSETQ. With 4 bases clipped from V and 4 bases from J, the junction kept 14 bases outside the gene matches. The CDR3 runs 17 residues. CDR3 DNA: TGCGCCAGCAGCCCATTTTACGACAGGGTAAATTACAATGAGCAGTTCTTC. Translating it yields CASSPFYDRVNYNEQFF.

This clonotype occurred a few times. This rearrangement joins TRBV29-1 to TRBJ2-2, with D hard to call. The CDR3 has 14 amino acids. V was trimmed by 2 bases and J by 4 bases, leaving 11 bases between them. Germline values: CDR1 SQVTM, CDR2 ANQGSEA. The CDR3: CSVESRTGTGELFF. CDR3 sequence (DNA): TGCAGCGTTGAATCCAGGACGGGCACCGGGGAGCTGTTTTTT.

In its sample, this clonotype was seen a few times. One end of the junction does not line up with germline, which may come from a read error. The chain has TRBV5-1 and TRBJ1-6; unclear D gene. From germline, CDR1 is SGHRS and CDR2 YFSETQ. The CDR3 totals 16 residues. The DNA of the CDR3 is TGCGCCAGCAGCCTACCGAGGACGAAAGGTTATTCGCCCCTCCACTTT. This translates into CASSLPRTKGYSPLHF.

The chain links TRBV4-1 to TRBJ2-3; 8 bases are a match to TRBD2. Germline trimming cut 0 bases from V and 4 bases from J; bases unmatched to any gene: 9. The CDR3 has 17 residues. CDR1 and CDR2 (germline): MGHRA, YSYEKL. CDR3 loop: CASSQDVGSGVPDTQYF. DNA of the CDR3: TGCGCCAGCAGCCAAGATGTAGGTAGCGGGGTCCCAGATACGCAGTATTTT.

This clonotype was recorded many times. The genes are TRBV12-3 or TRBV12-4 and TRBJ2-1; possibly TRBD1 for D (6 bases). V was shortened by 5 bases and J by 1 base, with 9 bases between the two germline ends. The CDR3 has 14 residues. CDR3 bases: TGTGCCAGCAGTCAAGGACAGTCCTACAATGAGCAGTTCTTC. The encoded protein is CASSQGQSYNEQFF.

This clonotype was found once. The V and J genes are TRBV6-1 and TRBJ1-1; D uncertain. Trimming shortened V by 8 bases and J by 3 bases, and 22 bases separated the two germline ends. This CDR3 spans 16 amino acids. The germline V gene has CDR1 MNHNS and CDR2 SASEGT. CDR3: CASPERSDGWYTEAFF. DNA for the CDR3: TGTGCCAGCCCGGAGCGTTCGGACGGCTGGTACACTGAAGCTTTCTTT.

A note on this clonotype: At one of its ends the junction is not consistent with the germline gene, which may arise from a read error. The rearrangement uses TRBV19 and TRBJ2-1, with D possibly matching TRBD1 (5 bases). The CDR3 spans 13 residues. Germline-derived CDR1 and CDR2 are LNHDA and SQIVND (reference sequence). The CDR3 nucleotides are TGTGCCAGTAGTCTCGGACAAAACAATGAGCGGTTCTTC. Protein: CASSLGQNNERFF.

The J gene is TRBJ2-5, the V gene TRBV2; TRBD2 agrees at 7 bases. The CDR3 spans 15 residues. The ends lost 7 bases at V and 2 bases at J; junction bases unmatched: 10. The germline V gene has CDR1 SNHLY and CDR2 FYNNEI. Here the CDR3 reads CASKTQAGLQETQYF. Here the CDR3 DNA reads TGTGCCAGCAAGACCCAAGCGGGGTTACAAGAGACCCAGTACTTC.

The V call is TRBV7-9, the J call TRBJ2-1; TRBD2 matches at 14 bases. V gave up 5 bases and J gave up 6 bases; unmatched junction bases: 6. The CDR3 loop spans 16 amino acids. CDR1 and CDR2 from the germline V gene are SEHNR and FQNEAQ (reference sequence). In nucleotides, the CDR3 is TGTGCCAGCAGCCATCGACTAGCGGGAGGGCCCAATGAGCAGTTCTTC. Translation gives CASSHRLAGGPNEQFF.

This clonotype was detected ten times or more. The V gene is TRBV20-1, the J gene TRBJ2-7, with 11 bases aligning to TRBD2. This CDR3 is 15 amino acids long. Unmatched junction bases numbered 6, after V lost 0 bases and J lost 5 bases. Germline V CDR1 and CDR2: DFQATT, SNEGSKA (reference sequence). Written as DNA, the CDR3 is TGCAGTGCTAGAGATCCAGGGACTAGCGGTCACGAGCAGTACTTC. Encoded protein: CSARDPGTSGHEQYF.

This chain uses TRBV6-4 with TRBJ2-3; the D gene could be TRBD1 or TRBD2 (6 bases each). Trimming cost V 0 bases and J 5 bases, with 12 bases left between them. This CDR3 comprises 15 residues. The germline gives CDR1 MRHNA, CDR2 SNTAGT. The CDR3 region is CASSDSFGGRDTQYF. The CDR3 DNA reads TGTGCCAGCAGTGACTCTTTCGGGGGCCGAGATACGCAGTATTTT.

The gene calls are TRBV29-1 and TRBJ1-4; D is perhaps TRBD1 (5 bases). The germline V and J ends were trimmed by 5 bases and 5 bases, with 15 bases remaining between them. The CDR3 totals 14 residues. Germline CDR1 SQVTM, CDR2 ANQGSEA. This chain's CDR3 is CSVQNQGGNEKLFF. The CDR3 coding sequence is TGCAGCGTTCAGAATCAGGGTGGGAATGAAAAACTGTTTTTT.

This sequence joins TRBV20-1 and TRBJ1-6; D not certain. The V end was cut by 0 bases, the J end by 9 bases, with 12 bases between. The CDR3 runs to 14 residues. Germline loops: CDR1 DFQATT, CDR2 SNEGSKA (reference sequence). The CDR3 sequence is CSARENAGFSPLHF. The CDR3 DNA is TGCAGTGCTAGAGAGAACGCCGGCTTTTCACCCCTCCACTTT.

This clonotype was counted between two and nine times. The chain is built from TRBV6-5 and TRBJ2-3; a possible D gene is TRBD2 (6 bases). V gave up 5 bases and J gave up 0 bases, with 9 bases separating them. The germline V gene encodes CDR1 MNHEY and CDR2 SVGAGI. The CDR3 sequence is 14 residues long. The CDR3 DNA is TGTGCCAGCAGTCGCGGGGTTAGCACAGATACGCAGTATTTT. This codes for CASSRGVSTDTQYF.

The chain joins TRBV12-3 or TRBV12-4 to TRBJ2-1; 11 bases agree with TRBD2. This CDR3 comprises 16 residues. V lost 5 bases to trimming and J lost 4 bases; unmatched junction nucleotides: 7. The CDR3 bases are TGTGCCAGCAGTCCACCGGGACTAGCGGCGTACAATGAGCAGTTCTTC. It codes for CASSPPGLAAYNEQFF.

This clonotype was seen a few times. V gene TRBV6-2 or TRBV6-3 combines with J gene TRBJ2-3; TRBD1 aligns across 9 bases. Germline CDR1 is MNHEY and CDR2 is SVGEGT. V gave up 5 bases and J gave up 3 bases; unmatched junction bases: 6. The CDR3 runs to 15 residues. The CDR3 sequence is CASSTIGTGTDTQYF. The CDR3 DNA reads TGTGCCAGCAGTACCATCGGGACAGGGACAGATACGCAGTATTTT.

This clonotype was seen ten or more times. The chain has TRBV6-6 and TRBJ1-4, with D possibly matching TRBD1 (5 bases). CDR1 and CDR2 (germline): MNHNY, SVGAGI (reference sequence). V shed 0 bases and J shed 10 bases, with 18 bases lying between them. This CDR3 comprises 16 residues. The CDR3 loop is CASSYSQGRNRGKLFF. Written as DNA, the CDR3 is TGTGCCAGCAGTTACTCCCAGGGCAGGAATCGCGGAAAACTGTTTTTT.

The chain combines TRBV5-1 with TRBJ2-2; 13 nucleotides align to TRBD2. The trim removed 4 bases at V and 3 bases at J, leaving 0 bases unmatched. The CDR3 length is 15 residues. The germline V gene encodes CDR1 SGHRS and CDR2 YFSETQ. The CDR3 DNA sequence: TGCGCCAGCAGCACTAGCGGGGGGGACACCGGGGAGCTGTTTTTT. Encoded protein: CASSTSGGDTGELFF.

This clonotype showed up just a few times. The J gene is TRBJ1-4, the V gene TRBV10-3, with D possibly matching TRBD1 (6 bases). CDR1 and CDR2 from the germline V gene are ENHRY and SYGVKD. This CDR3 region has 15 residues. V shed 8 bases and J shed 2 bases, with 15 bases lying between them. The CDR3 sequence: CAIGPSGGTNEKLFF. The CDR3 bases are TGTGCCATCGGGCCGTCTGGGGGCACTAATGAAAAACTGTTTTTT.

V is TRBV28 and J is TRBJ1-2; D possibly corresponds to TRBD1 (6 bases). Trimming left V 2 bases short and J 5 bases short, with 12 bases between. The CDR3 has 14 residues. CDR1 and CDR2 (germline): MDHEN, SYDVKM. The CDR3 DNA is TGTGCCAGCAGTTTAAGCAGGACAGCATATGGCTACACCTTC. Protein product: CASSLSRTAYGYTF.

The V gene is TRBV6-5, the J gene TRBJ1-2; D call uncertain. The CDR3 contains 13 residues. V lost 7 bases and J 7 bases, leaving 16 bases between the germline ends. Germline assignment: CDR1 MNHEY and CDR2 SVGAGI. The CDR3 sequence is CASTISSAGGYTF. CDR3 DNA sequence: TGTGCCAGCACCATATCGAGCGCTGGTGGCTACACCTTC.

This chain links TRBV4-3 with TRBJ2-3; D not certain. This CDR3 has 14 amino acids. In germline, CDR1 is LGHNA, CDR2 YSLEER. Trimming pared 0 bases from V and 6 bases from J, leaving 10 bases between. The CDR3 nucleotides are TGCGCCAGCAGCCAAGAAGGTAACGGGGATACGCAGTATTTT. The encoded protein is CASSQEGNGDTQYF.

Details on this clonotype: Relative to the germline gene, one junction end is altered; a read error may explain this. The rearrangement links TRBV29-1 to TRBJ2-5; 8 bases agree with TRBD2. The germline CDR1 and CDR2 sequences are SQVTM and ANQGSEA. The CDR3 has 16 residues. CDR3 in amino acids: CSVEGKRGTSGETQCF. The CDR3 region has the DNA TGCAGCGTTGAAGGGAAGCGGGGGACCTCCGGGGAGACCCAGTGCTTC.

With respect to this clonotype: The junction shows a germline mismatch at one end, possibly a read error. This chain links TRBV12-3 or TRBV12-4 with TRBJ2-1; possibly TRBD2 for D (5 bases). The CDR3 is 14 residues long. The CDR3 sequence is CASSLSSSGSHRYF. The CDR3 bases are TGTGCCAGCAGTTTATCTAGCAGTGGATCGCATAGGTACTTC.